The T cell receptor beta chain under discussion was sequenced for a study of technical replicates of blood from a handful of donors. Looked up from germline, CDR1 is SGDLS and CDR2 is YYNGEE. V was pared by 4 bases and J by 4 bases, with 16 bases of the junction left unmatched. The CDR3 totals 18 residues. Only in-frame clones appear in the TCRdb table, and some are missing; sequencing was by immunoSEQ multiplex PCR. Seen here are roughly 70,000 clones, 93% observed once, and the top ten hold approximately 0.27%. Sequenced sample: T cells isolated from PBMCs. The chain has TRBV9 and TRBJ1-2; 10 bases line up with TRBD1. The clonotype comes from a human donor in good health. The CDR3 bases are TGTGCCAGCAGCTCGAACCAAGGACAGGGGGACACGTTCTATGGCTACACCTTC. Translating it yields CASSSNQGQGDTFYGYTF.